This T cell receptor (beta chain) was sequenced for a study of human T cells and chemical hapten exposure. Looking at the study overall: Patch tests applied 0.01% DPC to the upper back, read at 6 days. How much TCR each sample yielded varied, mostly because pooled library volumes differed slightly.

Time point given: patch test 1, 2 weeks after DPC sensitization. The treatment denotes: therapeutic diphenylcyclopropenone sensitization with weekly scalp DPC. This clonotype was recorded a few times. V lost 3 bases, J lost 2 bases, and 11 bases lay in between. The germline CDR1 and CDR2 sequences are DFQATT and SNEGSKA (reference sequence). CDR3 length: 14 residues. MiXCR was run by TCRdb on the RACE reads, yielding one entry per CDR3 protein. The table lists 180,000 or so distinct CDR3 sequences, about a fifth of them singletons. This specimen consisted of whole blood, obtained in connection with sensitization to the hapten diphenylcyclopropenone (DPC). The genes are TRBV20-1 and TRBJ2-1; tentative D call: TRBD2 (6 bases). This clonotype originated in a woman aged 45-65 years with alopecia areata. Some clones in this sample may be carry-over from other donors' samples. In DNA form, the CDR3 reads TGCAGTGCTAGTGGGAGGACCGCCTACAATGAGCAGTTCTTC. It specifies CSASGRTAYNEQFF.